The rows below give T cell receptor beta chains drawn from one sample of a study of blood T cell repertoires in COVID-19. Sequencing was performed with immunoSEQ multiplex PCR; in TCRdb, only in-frame clones are kept and a portion is missing. The sample lists 490,000 or so clones, about 88% occurring once. Sequenced input: PBMCs or T cells enriched from blood (not recorded which). These receptors were obtained from a woman aged 55-75 years who had recovered from COVID-19. The CDR3 runs from the conserved cysteine through the conserved F or W. Fields, in order: D gene, V gene, CDR3 protein. D genes are given only for firm matches.

D gene: TRBD1
V gene: TRBV27
CDR3 protein: CASSPRTGENTEAFF

D gene: TRBD2
V gene: TRBV5-6
CDR3 protein: CASSFLGGGNINAKNIQYF

D gene: .
V gene: TRBV24-1
CDR3 protein: CATSDNGRGGGYTF

D gene: .
V gene: TRBV5-1
CDR3 protein: CATEGTTPYNEQFF

D gene: TRBD1
V gene: TRBV7-9
CDR3 protein: CASSLGQVATNEKLFF

D gene: .
V gene: TRBV19
CDR3 protein: CASSSGGFSVYGYTF

D gene: .
V gene: TRBV10-3
CDR3 protein: CAISESDVEGGWSTEAFF

D gene: TRBD1
V gene: TRBV13
CDR3 protein: CASSPPGTANTEAFF

D gene: TRBD1
V gene: TRBV4-1
CDR3 protein: CASSHGDRFQAAVGYTF

D gene: .
V gene: TRBV10-1
CDR3 protein: CASSDVQGTNTGELFF

D gene: .
V gene: TRBV4-1
CDR3 protein: CASSQDGGRGEKLFF

D gene: .
V gene: TRBV6-1
CDR3 protein: CASSERRGAGTNEKLFF

D gene: .
V gene: TRBV19
CDR3 protein: CASSIDLIGGREAFF

D gene: TRBD1
V gene: TRBV2
CDR3 protein: CASSDVRGPNYGYTF

D gene: TRBD2
V gene: TRBV5-1
CDR3 protein: CASSLGAGGAYNEQFF

D gene: .
V gene: TRBV6-6
CDR3 protein: CASSPGGVINYGYTF

D gene: .
V gene: TRBV5-1
CDR3 protein: CASSLQGPLNTEAFF